The 9 T cell receptor beta chains presented below share a single source sample, sequenced in a study of T-cell memory formation after mild COVID-19. TCRdb redid the calling of the 5' RACE reads with MiXCR, one entry per CDR3 protein. Of fewer than 450,000 distinct CDR3 sequences listed, under 25% are singletons. The sample taken for sequencing was PBMCs or a T cell subset sorted from them (not recorded which). Source of these receptors: an adult woman who had mild COVID-19 (a few samples of this study predate the infection). Cell type and time point are not known.

This clonotype came up many times. The chain is built from TRBV24-1 and TRBJ2-1; D remains unclear. CDR1 and CDR2 (germline): KGHDR, SFDVKD. The CDR3 consists of 16 residues. The V and J ends lost 4 bases and 9 bases respectively, with 21 bases between them. In nucleotides, the CDR3 is TGTGCCACCAGTGACCCCGGCGCTACGAGAAGTGGTGAGCAGTTCTTC. It codes for CATSDPGATRSGEQFF.

This clonotype was picked up a small number of times. A single base separates this from a much larger clone, so it may be a read error. The CDR3 protein is CASILGLAAYNEQFF. CDR3 DNA sequence: TGTGCCAGCATCTTAGGACTAGCGGCTTACAATGAGCAGTTCTTC. V usage is TRBV7-2 and J usage is TRBJ2-1, with TRBD2 identical over 10 bases. Germline CDR1 is SGHTA and CDR2 is FQGNSA. CDR3 size: 15 residues.

There are a few counts of this clonotype. The rearrangement links TRBV7-9 to TRBJ2-3, with D possibly being TRBD2 (5 bases). V lost 2 bases, J lost 0 bases, and 9 bases lay in between. The CDR3 spans 15 residues. Germline CDR1 SEHNR, CDR2 FQNEAQ (reference sequence). The CDR3: CASSLIRGSTDTQYF. In DNA, the CDR3 is TGTGCCAGCAGCTTAATTCGGGGTAGCACAGATACGCAGTATTTT.

The chain employs TRBV7-3 and TRBJ2-5; 9 bases agree with TRBD2. The V gene end was trimmed by 2 bases and the J gene end by 3 bases; junction bases not matched to a gene: 4. The CDR3 covers 15 residues. CDR1 and CDR2 (germline): SGHTA, FQGTGA. CDR3 sequence reads: CASSLGTSIEETQYF. The DNA of the CDR3 is TGTGCCAGCAGCTTAGGGACTAGCATTGAAGAGACCCAGTACTTC.

This clonotype was detected only a few times. V usage is TRBV4-2 and J usage is TRBJ2-3; no firm D call. The germline CDR1 and CDR2 sequences are LGHNA and YNFKEQ. The CDR3 sequence is 14 residues long. The V gene lost 0 bases and the J gene lost 4 bases, with 8 bases spanning the gap. The CDR3 reads CASSQEGMSDTQYF. The CDR3 DNA reads as TGTGCCAGCAGCCAAGAAGGGATGTCAGATACGCAGTATTTT.

This chain connects TRBV19 to TRBJ1-2; D unclear. CDR3 length: 13 amino acids. With 5 bases removed from V and 8 bases from J, the gap between germline ends came to 15 bases. Germline-derived CDR1 and CDR2 are LNHDA and SQIVND (reference sequence). The CDR3 region has the DNA TGTGCCAGTAGTGACGGACGGTCTAGGGGCTACACCTTC. It is translated as CASSDGRSRGYTF.

In this sample, this clonotype turned up a few times. This rearrangement joins TRBV4-1 to TRBJ2-7, with D tentatively TRBD2 (5 bases). Germline CDR1 reads MGHRA; CDR2 reads YSYEKL. This CDR3 region has 15 residues. Trimming took off 4 bases at V and 2 bases at J, with 15 bases between the two ends. The CDR3 sequence is CASSPRPAGAYEQYF. In nucleotides, the CDR3 is TGCGCCAGCAGCCCTCGACCAGCCGGGGCCTACGAGCAGTACTTC.

The rearrangement uses TRBV29-1 and TRBJ2-7, with 11 bases that match TRBD1. With V trimmed by 4 bases and J by 6 bases, 5 bases remained unmatched. The CDR3 is 13 residues long. Germline V gene sequence: CDR1 SQVTM, CDR2 ANQGSEA. CDR3 region: CSVGPGTGGEQYF. As DNA, the CDR3 is TGCAGCGTTGGGCCCGGGACAGGGGGCGAGCAGTACTTC.

This sequence joins TRBV24-1 and TRBJ1-2; D is unclear. The CDR3 loop spans 13 amino acids. From germline, CDR1 is KGHDR and CDR2 SFDVKD. Deletions cut 7 bases from V and 8 bases from J, with 16 bases between. The CDR3 protein is CATRATANLGYTF. In nucleotides, the CDR3 is TGTGCCACCAGGGCCACGGCCAACTTAGGCTACACCTTC.